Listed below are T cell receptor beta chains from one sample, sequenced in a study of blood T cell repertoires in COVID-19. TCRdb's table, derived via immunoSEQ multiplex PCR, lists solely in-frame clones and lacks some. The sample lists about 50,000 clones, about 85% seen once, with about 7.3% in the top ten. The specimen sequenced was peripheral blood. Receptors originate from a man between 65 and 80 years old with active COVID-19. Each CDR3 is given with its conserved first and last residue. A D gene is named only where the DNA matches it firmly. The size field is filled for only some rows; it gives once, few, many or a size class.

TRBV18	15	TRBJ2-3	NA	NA	CASSPPGGATDTQYF	TGTGCCAGCTCACCACCGGGGGGGGCCACGGATACGCAGTATTTT
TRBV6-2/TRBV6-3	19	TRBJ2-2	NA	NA	CASSYSHAYRASNTGELFF	TGTGCCAGCAGTTACTCGCACGCCTACAGGGCTTCTAACACCGGGGAGCTGTTTTTT
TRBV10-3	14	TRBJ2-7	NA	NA	CAISENTEPYEQYF	TGTGCCATCAGTGAGAACACCGAACCCTACGAGCAGTACTTC
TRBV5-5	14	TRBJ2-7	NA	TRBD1	CASSVPGTGKEQYF	TGTGCCAGCAGCGTACCCGGGACAGGGAAGGAGCAGTACTTC
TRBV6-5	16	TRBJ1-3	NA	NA	CASSYSYRSSGNTIYF	TGTGCCAGCAGTTACTCCTACAGGAGCTCTGGAAACACCATATATTTT
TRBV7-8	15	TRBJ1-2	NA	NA	CASSPKTDSYFGYTF	TGTGCCAGCAGCCCCAAAACCGACAGCTACTTCGGCTACACCTTC
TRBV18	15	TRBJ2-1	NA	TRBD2	CASSPRLAELNEQFF	TGTGCCAGCTCACCTCGACTAGCGGAACTTAATGAGCAGTTCTTC
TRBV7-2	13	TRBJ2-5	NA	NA	CASSLVYGETQYF	TGTGCCAGCAGCTTAGTTTATGGCGAGACCCAGTACTTC
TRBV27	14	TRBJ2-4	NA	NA	CASSFAGIKNIQYF	TGTGCCAGCAGTTTCGCGGGGATAAAAAACATTCAGTACTTC
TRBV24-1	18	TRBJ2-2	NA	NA	CATSDWPGFLRNTGELFF	TGTGCCACCAGTGATTGGCCCGGGTTCCTTAGAAACACCGGGGAGCTGTTTTTT
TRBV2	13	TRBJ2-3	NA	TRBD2	CASASGGADTQYF	TGTGCCAGCGCTAGCGGGGGAGCAGATACGCAGTATTTT
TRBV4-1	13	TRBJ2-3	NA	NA	CASRGEGADTQYF	TGCGCCAGCAGGGGAGAGGGGGCAGATACGCAGTATTTT
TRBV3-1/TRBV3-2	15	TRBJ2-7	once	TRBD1	CASSQGTGGAYEQYF	TGTGCCAGCAGCCAAGGGACAGGGGGCGCCTACGAGCAGTACTTC